A single sample gave rise to the 5 T cell receptor beta chains below, sequenced in a study of blood T cells in healthy people across ages. It was with a sample-barcoded 5' primer and a J-beta primer mix that a second PCR of about 6 to 12 cycles was run. TCRdb passed the 5' RACE reads through MiXCR, listing each CDR3 protein once. The data hold roughly 1.6 million distinct CDR3 sequences, with roughly 32% observed a single time. Specimen: blood. These receptor sequences come from a woman in her twenties or thirties in good health.

This chain connects TRBV10-3 to TRBJ1-4; unclear D gene. In germline, CDR1 is ENHRY, CDR2 SYGVKD. Trimming removed 6 bases from V and 6 bases from J, with 11 bases in between. The CDR3 loop spans 13 amino acids. The CDR3 region is CAIRNVLDEKLFF. The CDR3 region has the DNA TGTGCCATCAGAAACGTTCTAGATGAAAAACTGTTTTTT.

The genes are TRBV19 and TRBJ2-3, with 11 bases identical to TRBD2. Germline V gene sequence: CDR1 LNHDA, CDR2 SQIVND (reference sequence). V was pared by 5 bases and J by 1 base, with 11 bases of the junction left unmatched. The CDR3 consists of 18 residues. The CDR3 spells CASSRWLAGGGGTDTQYF. The CDR3 region has the DNA TGTGCCAGTAGTCGATGGCTAGCGGGAGGCGGGGGCACAGATACGCAGTATTTT.

Details on this clonotype: A much larger clone differs by one base, so this may be a read error. V and J are TRBV7-2 and TRBJ1-2, with a tentative D call TRBD1 (6 bases). Germline CDR1 reads SGHTA; CDR2 reads FQGNSA. The CDR3 contains 14 residues. The CDR3 loop reads CASNLERGRRGYTF. The CDR3 bases are TGTGCCAGCAACTTAGAGCGGGGGCGGAGAGGCTACACCTTC.

The rearrangement uses TRBV15 and TRBJ1-1; D gene unclear. The CDR3 is 15 residues long. Germline CDR1 is LNHNV and CDR2 is YYDKDF (reference sequence). V was trimmed by 0 bases and J by 1 base, leaving 9 bases between them. The DNA of the CDR3 is TGTGCCACCAGCAGAGAGGGGAGAGGGAACACTGAAGCTTTCTTT. It is translated as CATSREGRGNTEAFF. The whole variable domain, remainder taken from reference TRBV15 and TRBJ1-1, is DAMVIQNPRYQVTQFGKPVTLSCSQTLNHNVMYWYQQKSSQAPKLLFHYYDKDFNNEADTPDNFQSRRPNTSFCFLDIRSPGLGDTAMYLCATSREGRGNTEAFFGQGTRLTVV.

The genes are TRBV7-9 and TRBJ2-6; D is ambiguous. This CDR3 is 15 amino acids long. Looked up from germline, CDR1 is SEHNR and CDR2 is FQNEAQ (reference sequence). V dropped 7 bases and J dropped 0 bases, with 10 bases sitting between them. The CDR3 coding sequence is TGTGCCAGCACCTCTGGCCTCTCTGGGGCCAACGTCCTGACTTTC. This codes for CASTSGLSGANVLTF.